This TCR beta chain was identified during a study of cytomegalovirus exposure and HLA in healthy donors. At the level of the study: As released early, the data held 65 million to 90 million unique TCRs from HLA-typed donors.

Study-wide findings and caveats: The study listed some 160 cytomegalovirus-associated TCR beta chains. Most observed TCR sequences were rare, whereas some public TCRs were detected in many donors. Across donors, presence/absence analyses took sequencing depth to be roughly uniform.

A few counts support this clone. What it binds is unknown. This CDR3 comprises 16 residues. Trimming at V came to 7 bases and at J to 0 bases, leaving 8 bases not matched to a gene. Per the germline V gene, CDR1 is WSHSY and CDR2 is SAAADI. PCR used 60 Vbeta primers and 13 Jbeta primers. Sequencing was performed with immunoSEQ multiplex PCR; in TCRdb, only in-frame clones are kept and a portion is missing. The top ten clones hold 2.5% to 3.5% of a sample with around 210,000 clones, around 86% of them seen once. The material sequenced was PBMCs. The genes are TRBV10-2 and TRBJ2-5; 10 bases map to TRBD2. The TCR originated in a woman aged 40 to 50 in good health and CMV-seronegative. CDR3 protein: CASTRLGLADQETQYF. CDR3 DNA: TGCGCCAGCACACGGCTAGGACTAGCGGACCAAGAGACCCAGTACTTC.